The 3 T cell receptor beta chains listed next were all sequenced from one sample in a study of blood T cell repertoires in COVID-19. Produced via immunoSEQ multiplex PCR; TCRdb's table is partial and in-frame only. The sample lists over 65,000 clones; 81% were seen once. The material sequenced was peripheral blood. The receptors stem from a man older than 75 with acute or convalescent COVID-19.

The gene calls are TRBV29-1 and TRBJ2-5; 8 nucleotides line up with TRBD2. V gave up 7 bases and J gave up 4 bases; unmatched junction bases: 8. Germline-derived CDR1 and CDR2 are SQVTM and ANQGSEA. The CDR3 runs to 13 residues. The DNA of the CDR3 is TGCAGCGGAAGAGCGGGAGTCGGAGAGACCCAGTACTTC. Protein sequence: CSGRAGVGETQYF.

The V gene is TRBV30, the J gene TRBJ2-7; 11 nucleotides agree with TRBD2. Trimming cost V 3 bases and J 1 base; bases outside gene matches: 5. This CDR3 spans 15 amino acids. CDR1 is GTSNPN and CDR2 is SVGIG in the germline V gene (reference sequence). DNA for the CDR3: TGTGCCTGGAGCCCGGGACTAGCGGTTTCCTACGAGCAGTACTTC. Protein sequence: CAWSPGLAVSYEQYF.

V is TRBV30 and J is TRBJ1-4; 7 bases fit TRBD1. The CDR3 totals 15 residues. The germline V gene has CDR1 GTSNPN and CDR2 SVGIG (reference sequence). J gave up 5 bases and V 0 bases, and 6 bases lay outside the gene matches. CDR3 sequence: CAWSVTRGKNEKLFF. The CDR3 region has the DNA TGTGCCTGGAGTGTCACCAGGGGGAAGAATGAAAAACTGTTTTTT.